This is a list of T cell receptor beta chains from one sample in a study of cytomegalovirus exposure and HLA in healthy donors. Using immunoSEQ multiplex PCR, the repertoire was profiled, and TCRdb retains in-frame clones only, with some absent. Its clone listing holds under 130,000 clones. Sequenced sample: PBMCs. The receptors were gathered from a man aged 50 to 59 in good health and CMV-seronegative. The CDR3 runs from the conserved cysteine through the conserved F or W. A D gene is named only where the DNA matches it firmly. Expanded clones get a size class; other rows say once, few or many, or leave the size out.

j_call d_call clone_size v_call cdr3_aa cdr3_nt
TRBJ2-3 TRBD2 - TRBV5-1 CASSLPGLAGGSTDTQYF TGCGCCAGCAGTTTACCGGGACTAGCGGGAGGAAGCACAGATACGCAGTATTTT
TRBJ1-1 - - TRBV2 CASRGDGSETEAFF TGTGCCAGCAGGGGTGACGGGTCTGAGACTGAAGCTTTCTTT
TRBJ2-3 - - TRBV7-7 CASSFDRSTDTQYF TGTGCTAGCAGCTTTGACAGGAGCACAGATACGCAGTATTTT
TRBJ2-5 - - TRBV11-1 CASSSSGTQYF TGTGCCAGCAGCTCGTCAGGGACCCAGTACTTC
TRBJ1-1 TRBD1 - TRBV5-1 CASSQGASTEAFF TGCGCCAGCAGCCAGGGGGCTAGCACTGAAGCTTTCTTT
TRBJ1-5 - - TRBV5-6 CASSLDRDQPQHF TGTGCCAGCAGCTTGGACAGGGATCAGCCCCAGCATTTT
TRBJ2-2 - - TRBV5-1 CASSLYEGGTGELFF TGCGCCAGCAGCTTGTATGAGGGGGGGACCGGGGAGCTGTTTTTT
TRBJ1-1 - - TRBV5-1 CASFGSEGGTEAFF TGCGCCAGCTTTGGGAGTGAAGGTGGCACTGAAGCTTTCTTT
TRBJ2-1 TRBD2 - TRBV15 CATSRDTWTSHLYNEQFF TGTGCCACCAGCAGAGATACCTGGACTAGTCACCTCTACAATGAGCAGTTCTTC
TRBJ2-1 TRBD2 - TRBV18 CASSPRLAGGQSLSSYNEQFF TGTGCCAGCTCACCACGGCTAGCGGGAGGACAATCCCTGAGCTCCTACAATGAGCAGTTCTTC
TRBJ2-7 TRBD2 - TRBV9 CASSVESGRGIYEQYF TGTGCCAGCAGCGTCGAAAGCGGGAGGGGAATCTACGAGCAGTACTTC
TRBJ2-1 - - TRBV10-3 CAISESGTYYNEQFF TGTGCCATCAGTGAATCGGGAACTTACTACAATGAGCAGTTCTTC
TRBJ2-1 TRBD2 - TRBV4-3 CASSRTGTSAELYNEQFF TGCGCCAGCAGCCGGACGGGAACTAGCGCCGAACTATACAATGAGCAGTTCTTC
TRBJ2-2 TRBD1 - TRBV9 CASSLGQAGELFF TGTGCCAGCAGCCTAGGACAGGCCGGGGAGCTGTTTTTT
TRBJ1-3 - - TRBV6-6 CASSGTAPSGNTIYF TGTGCCAGCAGTGGCACAGCCCCCTCTGGAAACACCATATATTTT
TRBJ1-4 - - TRBV18 CASSPLGATNEKLFF TGTGCCAGCTCACCGTTGGGAGCAACTAATGAAAAACTGTTTTTT
TRBJ1-5 - - TRBV4-3 CASSQGRGQPQHF TGCGCCAGCAGCCAAGGACGCGGACAGCCCCAGCATTTT
TRBJ1-5 TRBD1 - TRBV5-6 CASSSRSGTGDNQPQHF TGTGCCAGCAGCTCTCGCTCCGGGACAGGGGACAATCAGCCCCAGCATTTT
TRBJ2-7 - - TRBV5-4 CASSSYEEAYEQYF TGTGCCAGCAGTTCCTACGAGGAAGCCTACGAGCAGTACTTC
TRBJ2-7 TRBD2 - TRBV27 CASSLSASGRYEQYF TGTGCCAGCAGTTTATCGGCTAGCGGGAGGTACGAGCAGTACTTC
TRBJ1-2 TRBD1 - TRBV6-5 CAVQGIAGYTF TGTGCCGTACAGGGGATAGCTGGCTACACCTTC
TRBJ2-7 - - TRBV28 CASSSSTGTLNYEQYF TGTGCCAGCAGTTCATCGACCGGGACACTGAACTACGAGCAGTACTTC
TRBJ1-2 TRBD1 - TRBV6-6 CASNSQGMDPNGYTF TGTGCCAGCAACTCACAGGGGATGGACCCGAATGGCTACACCTTC
TRBJ2-3 - - TRBV10-1 CASSEGIRGHMNTQYF TGCGCCAGCAGTGAGGGAATCAGGGGACACATGAATACGCAGTATTTT
TRBJ1-5 TRBD1 - TRBV2 CASRDREDQPQHF TGTGCCAGCAGAGACAGGGAGGATCAGCCCCAGCATTTT
TRBJ2-1 TRBD2 - TRBV29-1 CSVDYPLGLAGSEQFF TGCAGCGTTGATTACCCCCTCGGACTAGCGGGAAGTGAGCAGTTCTTC
TRBJ1-6 - - TRBV4-1 CASSQGWVQGGSNSPLHF TGCGCCAGCAGCCAGGGGTGGGTGCAGGGAGGTTCAAATTCACCCCTCCACTTT
TRBJ2-3 TRBD2 - TRBV6-5 CASRGSGGIADTQYF TGTGCCAGCAGAGGGAGCGGGGGGATCGCAGATACGCAGTATTTT
TRBJ2-1 TRBD1 - TRBV18 CASSPDRGGNEQFF TGTGCCAGCTCCCCCGACAGGGGAGGCAATGAGCAGTTCTTC
TRBJ1-1 - - TRBV2 CASSEGGRTTGNTEAFF TGTGCCAGCAGTGAAGGAGGTAGGACAACCGGAAACACTGAAGCTTTCTTT
TRBJ2-6 - - TRBV19 CASSQGTGANVLTF TGTGCCAGTAGTCAGGGAACTGGGGCCAACGTCCTGACTTTC
TRBJ1-1 - - TRBV6-1 CASSEPRRITEAFF TGTGCCAGCAGTGAACCCCGGCGGATCACTGAAGCTTTCTTT
TRBJ1-5 TRBD1 - TRBV7-9 CASSTAGTGDRPQHF TGTGCCAGCAGCACAGCCGGGACAGGGGATAGGCCCCAGCATTTT
TRBJ2-1 TRBD1 - TRBV19 CASSIMTGSYNEQFF TGTGCCAGTAGTATCATGACAGGGTCCTACAATGAGCAGTTCTTC
TRBJ1-2 - - TRBV7-9 CASSSRAHYGYTF TGTGCCAGCAGCTCCCGAGCCCACTATGGCTACACCTTC
TRBJ1-4 TRBD1 - TRBV19 CASSIAGQGYEKLFF TGTGCCAGTAGTATAGCGGGACAGGGATATGAAAAACTGTTTTTT
TRBJ2-1 TRBD2 - TRBV11-3 CASSLGTSSDEQFF TGTGCCAGCAGCCTAGGGACTAGCAGCGATGAGCAGTTCTTC
TRBJ2-5 - - TRBV7-8 CASSRGTGDQETQYF TGTGCCAGCAGCCGTGGAACAGGAGATCAAGAGACCCAGTACTTC
TRBJ1-1 - - TRBV7-8 CASSSQTGNTEAFF TGTGCCAGCAGCTCACAGACAGGGAACACTGAAGCTTTCTTT
TRBJ2-5 - - TRBV6-6 CASSSDLREQYF TGTGCCAGCAGCTCCGACTTGAGGGAGCAGTACTTC
TRBJ1-3 - - TRBV18 CASSHSGSISGNTIYF TGTGCCAGCTCACACTCCGGGTCCATCTCTGGAAACACCATATATTTT
TRBJ2-1 TRBD2 - TRBV7-9 CASSLSLAGSYNEQFF TGTGCCAGCAGCTTATCTCTAGCGGGCTCCTACAATGAGCAGTTCTTC
TRBJ2-7 - - TRBV7-2 CASSLALVAEAYEQYF TGTGCCAGCAGCTTAGCCCTTGTGGCGGAGGCCTACGAGCAGTACTTC
TRBJ2-1 - - TRBV19 CASSLWAAQEQFF TGTGCCAGTAGTCTTTGGGCAGCCCAGGAGCAGTTCTTC
TRBJ2-6 TRBD1 - TRBV5-1 CASSSGQGGTGANVLTF TGCGCCAGCAGCTCTGGACAGGGGGGGACTGGGGCCAACGTCCTGACTTTC
TRBJ2-4 TRBD1 - TRBV19 CASSTPMTGLVKNIQYF TGTGCCAGTAGTACCCCGATGACAGGGTTAGTCAAAAACATTCAGTACTTC
TRBJ1-1 - - TRBV19 CASSIFARAEAFF TGTGCCAGTAGTATTTTCGCGAGGGCTGAAGCTTTCTTT
TRBJ2-5 TRBD2 - TRBV14 CASSHQLAGEGETQYF TGTGCCAGCAGCCACCAACTAGCGGGCGAGGGAGAGACCCAGTACTTC
TRBJ1-5 - medium-sized TRBV27 CASSFGGGSNQPQHF TGTGCCAGCAGTTTCGGGGGTGGAAGCAATCAGCCCCAGCATTTT
TRBJ2-7 - - TRBV2 CASSRTGSRTYEQYF TGTGCCAGCAGTCGAACAGGGAGCCGGACCTACGAGCAGTACTTC
TRBJ1-2 TRBD1 - TRBV13 CASSETGANYGYTF TGTGCCAGCAGCGAGACAGGGGCAAACTATGGCTACACCTTC
TRBJ2-7 - - TRBV4-2 CASSQEAGSYEQYF TGTGCCAGCAGCCAAGAGGCGGGAAGCTACGAGCAGTACTTC
TRBJ2-5 TRBD2 - TRBV19 CASSILPTSGSGETQYF TGTGCCAGTAGTATCCTTCCGACTAGCGGGAGTGGAGAGACCCAGTACTTC
TRBJ1-1 - - TRBV7-6 CASSLGRVGGEAFF TGTGCCAGCAGCTTAGGCAGGGTAGGTGGTGAAGCTTTCTTT
TRBJ2-2 - - TRBV6-6 CASSLTFNTGELFF TGTGCCAGCAGTCTAACCTTTAACACCGGGGAGCTGTTTTTT
TRBJ2-7 - - TRBV7-9 CASSLDRTVPLEQYF TGTGCCAGCAGCTTAGATCGGACAGTACCCCTCGAGCAGTACTTC
TRBJ1-3 - - TRBV2 CASTRRKGGGNTIYF TGTGCCAGCACCAGAAGGAAAGGGGGTGGAAACACCATATATTTT
TRBJ1-2 - - TRBV7-9 CASSNRVVNYGYTF TGTGCCAGCAGCAACAGGGTAGTTAACTATGGCTACACCTTC
TRBJ1-2 - - TRBV2 CASSEKAGYYGYTF TGTGCCAGCAGTGAAAAGGCGGGGTACTATGGCTACACCTTC